The T cell receptor beta chain under discussion was sequenced for a study of tumor-infiltrating lymphocytes in glioblastoma multiforme listed by TCRdb under 2017. For the study in its entirety: Whether intratumoral genomic heterogeneity fosters TIL diversity was tested through joint investigation of somatic mutations, TIL diversity and immune response activity.

This clonotype is characterized as medium-sized (0.01 to 0.1%). Its antigen is not yet known. The junction differs from germline at one of its ends, possibly a read error. TCRB libraries were built from RNA via three nested multiplex PCR rounds using a modified ARM-PCR protocol with multiple V-beta primers and a C-beta primer. TCRB-specific cDNA was synthesized from roughly 0.47 ug total RNA with ProtoScript II Reverse Transcriptase and a C-beta primer. No unique molecular identifiers were described for the TCRB libraries. In the third PCR, barcodes and adapters were added over about 25 cycles with Deep VentR (exo-) polymerase, and the 250-500 bp bands were then gel purified. TCRB libraries were sequenced on an Illumina HiSeq 2500 with 250 bp paired-end reads. The source study handled its data this way. Reads were cleaned with Trimmomatic, merged with FLASH, assigned V, D and J segments with MiGEC, and analyzed with VDJtools. Repertoire diversity was measured using the Shannon-Wiener diversity index, which was calculated with VDJtools. TCRdb reworked the public reads: Q25 trimming with fastp, MiXCR clone assembly, productive beta chains retained. Every distinct CDR3 protein forms one entry, paired with its most common genes and DNA. These V and J calls originate from TCRdb's pipeline instead of the authors' own analysis. The sample profile shows more than 13,000 distinct CDR3 sequences; approximately 71% of them were found once. Around half of the sample is in the top ten clones.

The CDR1 and CDR2 encoded by the germline V gene are MNHEY and SVGAGI. Measured from the cysteine to the phenylalanine, the CDR3 is 17 residues long. Just CDR3 DNA is preserved here, 51 bases in frame from base 1. The AllPrep DNA/RNA mini kit was used to purify genomic DNA and total RNA at the same time from each of the approximately ten tumor samples. Every RNA sample had an RNA integrity number above 6.5 and an OD 260/280 ratio above 1.9. What the authors observed across the whole study: RNA-based TCR sequencing may distort clone frequencies because T cells carry unequal numbers of TCR transcripts. Generalizability was limited because only one glioblastoma patient was included in the TCR and somatic mutation analysis. T cells were not sorted into functional subsets, and such sorting was noted by the authors as a future improvement.

Sequenced material: brain tumor tissue. The receptor's source is a male donor with glioblastoma. This chain is built from TRBV6-5 and TRBJ1-6, with TRBD1 perhaps the D gene, on 6 matching bases. CDR3 protein: CASSDKYPGAYNSPLHF. The DNA sequence reads TGTGCCAGCAGTGATAAATATCCGGGGGCCTACAATTCACCCCTCCACTTT.